This T cell receptor beta chain was profiled in a study of blood T cells in healthy people across ages. About this clonotype: The antigen is unknown.

Together with a sample-barcoded 5' primer, a J-beta primer mix was included in a second PCR lasting roughly 6 to 12 cycles. One entry per CDR3 protein, called by TCRdb with MiXCR from the 5' RACE reads. The profile shows around 1.5 million distinct CDR3 sequences, 30% to 40% of them singletons. Study-wide findings and caveats: Any changes in expanded clonotypes were possibly confounded, as donor CMV status remained unknown.

The V end was cut by 5 bases, the J end by 0 bases, with 8 bases between. This CDR3 is built from 14 residues. Germline-derived CDR1 and CDR2 are MNHEY and SMNVEV (reference sequence). This clonotype was sampled from a woman aged 25 to 39 in good health. The chain recombines TRBV27 with TRBJ1-5; tentatively, D is TRBD1 (5 bases). The sequenced sample was blood. CDR3 residues: CASSDSSSNQPQHF. CDR3 sequence (DNA): TGTGCCAGCAGTGACAGCTCTAGCAATCAGCCCCAGCATTTT.